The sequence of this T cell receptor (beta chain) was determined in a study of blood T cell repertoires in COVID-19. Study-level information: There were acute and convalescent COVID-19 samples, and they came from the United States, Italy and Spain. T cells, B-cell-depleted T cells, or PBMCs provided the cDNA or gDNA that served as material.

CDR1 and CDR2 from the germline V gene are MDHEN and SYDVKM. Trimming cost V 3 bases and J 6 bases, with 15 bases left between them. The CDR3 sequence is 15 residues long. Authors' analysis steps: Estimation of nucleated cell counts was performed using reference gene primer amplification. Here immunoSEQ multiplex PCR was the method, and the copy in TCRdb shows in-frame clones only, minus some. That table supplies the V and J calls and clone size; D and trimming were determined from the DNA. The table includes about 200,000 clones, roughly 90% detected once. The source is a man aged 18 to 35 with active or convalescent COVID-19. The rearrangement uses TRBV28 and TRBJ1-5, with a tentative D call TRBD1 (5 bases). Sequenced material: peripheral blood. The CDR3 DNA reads TGTGCCAGCAGTTTTCCAGGCAGGGTCACTCAGCCCCAGCATTTT. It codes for CASSFPGRVTQPQHF.